This T cell receptor beta chain comes out of a study of T cells in Graves' hyperthyroidism and ophthalmopathy. This clonotype was seen only a few times. There were TCR beta CDR3 regions amplified from RNA transcripts. A first-round RT-PCR of the TCR CDR3 used the HTBI primer set. TCRdb reanalysed the multiplex PCR reads using MiXCR and keeps one entry per CDR3 protein. Among roughly 500,000 distinct CDR3 sequences listed, around a fifth were seen once. The CDR3 is 18 residues long. Per germline, CDR1 MNHEY and CDR2 SVGAGI. V gave up 0 bases and J gave up 6 bases; unmatched junction bases: 10. V usage is TRBV6-5 and J usage is TRBJ2-7, with 14 bases fitting TRBD2. The TCR was taken from a woman in her sixties or seventies with Graves' ophthalmopathy. Specimen: blood. Here the CDR3 reads CASSYSRPRLAGGSEQYF. The CDR3 nucleotides are TGTGCCAGCAGTTACTCGAGGCCCAGACTAGCGGGAGGGAGCGAGCAGTACTTC.